The T cell receptor beta chain under discussion was sequenced for a study of T cell repertoires in cytomegalovirus infection. Across the study: Researchers turned to recently identified HLA-C-restricted CMV epitopes as well as well-studied HLA-B-restricted ones. TCR beta signatures that were public indicated CMV infection and matching HLA type. Findings of the study overall: Within the response measured ex vivo, HLA-C-restricted CMV-specific TCR beta clonotypes were dominant. Summed frequency of shared TCR beta families picked out CMV carriers who also had the relevant HLA.

Via MiXCR, TCRdb re-called the reads, giving one row per CDR3 protein. The profile shows 370,000 or so distinct CDR3 sequences, about 35% of them singletons. This CDR3 contains 17 residues. Per the germline V gene, CDR1 is SNHLY and CDR2 is FYNNEI. The V gene end was trimmed by 7 bases and the J gene end by 0 bases; junction bases not matched to a gene: 6. Of note for this clonotype: Its antigen is currently unknown.

The clonotype originates from a human donor in good health (CMV status not recorded). Some clones in this sample may be carry-over from other donors' samples. Here the sequenced sample was cultured PBMCs, taken from culture after CMV antigen stimulation. This chain connects TRBV2 to TRBJ2-1; 13 positions match TRBD2. The CDR3 DNA follows: TGTGCCAGCACGGGACTAGCGGGACTGAGCTCCTACAATGAGCAGTTCTTC. Translated: CASTGLAGLSSYNEQFF.